One sample yielded the 20 T cell receptor beta chains listed below, sequenced in a study of T cell repertoires in aging, cancer and after chemotherapy. Rearranged V-D-J TRB sequences were amplified with a mixed TRB-A/B primer pool. TCRdb reprocessed the multiplex PCR reads with MiXCR, giving one entry per CDR3 protein. The sample shows about 6,700 distinct CDR3 sequences, about 50% of them seen only once. The template was genomic DNA from peripheral blood, not RNA. Sequenced: blood. The receptors derive from a human donor with a solid tumor.

J is TRBJ2-1 and V is TRBV7-3, with TRBD2 identical over 9 bases. The CDR3 is 15 amino acids. Trimming at V came to 5 bases and at J to 7 bases, leaving 9 bases not matched to a gene. Germline V gene lookup returns CDR1 SGHTA and CDR2 FQGTGA. The CDR3 here is CASSVGTSRPNEQFF. CDR3 DNA: TGTGCCAGCAGCGTCGGGACTAGCAGGCCAAATGAGCAGTTCTTC. Full variable domain (remainder filled in from reference TRBV7-3 and TRBJ2-1): GAGVSQTPSNKVTEKGKYVELRCDPISGHTALYWYRQSLGQGPEFLIYFQGTGAADDSGLPNDRFFAVRPEGSVSTLKIQRTERGDSAVYLCASSVGTSRPNEQFFGPGTRLTVL.

This clonotype has just a few counts. This chain links TRBV6-2 or TRBV6-3 with TRBJ1-2; D perhaps matches TRBD1 (5 bases). Germline lookup yields CDR1 MNHEY and CDR2 SVGEGT. V shed 6 bases and J shed 3 bases, with 14 bases lying between them. The CDR3 totals 14 residues. DNA for the CDR3: TGTGCCAGCAGCCCGGGGGAGGCGTACTATGGCTACACCTTC. Translated: CASSPGEAYYGYTF.

This clonotype occurred a few times. J is TRBJ2-3 and V is TRBV29-1; D gene unclear. CDR1 is SQVTM and CDR2 is ANQGSEA in the germline V gene. Trimming shortened V by 7 bases and J by 2 bases, and 4 bases separated the two germline ends. The CDR3 is 10 residues long. The CDR3 bases are TGCAGCGCCCACACAGATACGCAGTATTTT. It translates to CSAHTDTQYF.

The chain carries TRBV12-3 or TRBV12-4 and TRBJ2-1; 8 bases match TRBD2. The junction had 4 bases not matched to a gene; V was cut back by 5 bases and J by 10 bases. The CDR3 length is 12 residues. The CDR3 DNA follows: TGTGCCAGCAGTCCCCGGACTAGCGAGCAGTTCTTC. Amino acid sequence: CASSPRTSEQFF.

V usage is TRBV6-5 and J usage is TRBJ1-3; the D is unclear. The CDR3 extends over 13 amino acids. CDR1 MNHEY and CDR2 SVGAGI come from the germline V gene. Trimming pared 10 bases from V and 2 bases from J, leaving 12 bases between. CDR3 sequence (DNA): TGTGCCACCTCGGACCCACCTGGAAACACCATATATTTT. Protein product: CATSDPPGNTIYF.

This chain links TRBV6-6 with TRBJ1-4; a possible D gene is TRBD1 (5 bases). V was trimmed by 7 bases and J by 6 bases, leaving 15 bases between them. CDR3 length: 14 amino acids. Per the germline V gene, CDR1 is MNHNY and CDR2 is SVGAGI (reference sequence). CDR3 DNA sequence: TGTGCCAGCAATACCGGGACGGGGGATGAAAAACTGTTTTTT. This translates into CASNTGTGDEKLFF.

This clonotype has more than one count but fewer than ten. This chain uses TRBV5-6 with TRBJ2-6; D not certain. This CDR3 spans 17 amino acids. V dropped 1 base and J dropped 1 base, with 12 bases sitting between them. Germline CDR1 reads SGHDT; CDR2 reads YYEEEE. CDR3 loop: CASSLRTLISGANVLTF. As DNA, the CDR3 is TGTGCCAGCAGCTTGCGAACATTGATTTCTGGGGCCAACGTCCTGACTTTC.

This clonotype showed up just a few times. The chain recombines TRBV29-1 with TRBJ2-3, with D perhaps TRBD1 (6 bases). V lost 6 bases, J lost 6 bases, and 13 bases lay in between. This CDR3 has 12 amino acids. CDR1 and CDR2 (germline): SQVTM, ANQGSEA. This CDR3 is CSVRSGADTQYF. CDR3 coding DNA: TGCAGCGTCCGATCAGGGGCGGATACGCAGTATTTT.

The chain couples TRBV27 to TRBJ1-6, with 7 bases lining up with TRBD1. The J segment lost 3 bases and the V segment lost 6 bases, leaving 5 bases of the junction unmatched. The CDR3 is 15 residues long. Germline CDR1 is MNHEY and CDR2 is SMNVEV (reference sequence). Here the CDR3 DNA reads TGTGCCAGCAGACGACAGGGTAGCTATAATTCACCCCTCCACTTT. Translating gives CASRRQGSYNSPLHF.

J is TRBJ2-2 and V is TRBV29-1; possible D gene TRBD2, 5 bases. V lost 4 bases, J lost 5 bases, and 8 bases lay in between. In germline, CDR1 is SQVTM, CDR2 ANQGSEA. The CDR3 is made up of 12 amino acids. CDR3 residues: CSVVGDTGELFF. DNA of the CDR3: TGCAGCGTTGTCGGGGATACCGGGGAGCTGTTTTTT.

A few counts support this clonotype. V is TRBV19 and J is TRBJ1-1; D is perhaps TRBD1 (5 bases). Germline V gene lookup returns CDR1 LNHDA and CDR2 SQIVND (reference sequence). The V end lost 6 bases, the J end lost 2 bases, and 13 bases lay between the germline ends. The CDR3 runs 14 residues. CDR3 in amino acids: CASRPRGFNTEAFF. CDR3 nucleotide sequence: TGTGCCAGTAGGCCACGGGGGTTTAACACTGAAGCTTTCTTT.

This rearrangement joins TRBV20-1 to TRBJ1-5, with a weak D call TRBD1 (5 bases). Trimming removed 6 bases at V and 4 bases at J, with 19 bases between. There are 15 residues in the CDR3. Germline V gene sequence: CDR1 DFQATT, CDR2 SNEGSKA (reference sequence). The CDR3 is CSAPFWQGLNQPQHF. CDR3 coding DNA: TGCAGTGCCCCGTTCTGGCAGGGACTTAATCAGCCCCAGCATTTT.

V is TRBV27 and J is TRBJ2-3; D gene uncertain. Germline V gene data show CDR1 as MNHEY and CDR2 as SMNVEV (reference sequence). With 0 bases removed from V and 4 bases from J, the gap between germline ends came to 23 bases. There are 19 residues in the CDR3. The CDR3 DNA is TGTGCCAGCAGTTTATCCGCCCGCTGGGTGGGGATCCTACCAGATACGCAGTATTTT. Translated, it gives CASSLSARWVGILPDTQYF.

A few counts support this clonotype. The rearrangement uses TRBV20-1 and TRBJ1-6, with D uncertain. The CDR3 loop spans 13 amino acids. The germline CDR1 and CDR2 sequences are DFQATT and SNEGSKA (reference sequence). The ends were cut back, 7 bases at V and 0 bases at J, with 7 bases in the middle. CDR3 amino acids: CSGLTSYNSPLHF. The CDR3 nucleotides read TGCAGTGGTCTCACCTCCTATAATTCACCCCTCCACTTT.

This sequence joins TRBV7-3 and TRBJ2-2; D is perhaps TRBD2 (6 bases). The CDR3 has 15 amino acids. Germline V gene data show CDR1 as SGHTA and CDR2 as FQGTGA. Trimming removed 2 bases at V and 7 bases at J, with 14 bases between. CDR3 nucleotide sequence: TGTGCCAGCAGCTTAGACGGGAGTCGCATCGGGGAGCTGTTTTTT. Protein sequence: CASSLDGSRIGELFF.

This clonotype has just one count. The chain uses TRBV5-1 and TRBJ1-1; 7 positions agree with TRBD1. The CDR3 runs 16 residues. Germline lookup yields CDR1 SGHRS and CDR2 YFSETQ. J was trimmed by 1 base and V by 4 bases; bases with no gene match: 10. The DNA of the CDR3 is TGCGCCAGCAGCCCTCTGACAGGGTGGGGGAACACTGAAGCTTTCTTT. This codes for CASSPLTGWGNTEAFF.

The chain employs TRBV19 and TRBJ1-1; 10 bases align to TRBD1. From germline, CDR1 is LNHDA and CDR2 SQIVND (reference sequence). The CDR3 totals 17 residues. V was pared by 0 bases and J by 7 bases, with 11 bases of the junction left unmatched. CDR3 DNA: TGTGCCAGTAGTATAGACGCAGACAGGGGGCGAGTTGGTGAAGCTTTCTTT. Protein product: CASSIDADRGRVGEAFF. The complete variable domain, with remaining parts taken from reference TRBV19 and TRBJ1-1, reads DGGITQSPKYLFRKEGQNVTLSCEQNLNHDAMYWYRQDPGQGLRLIYYSQIVNDFQKGDIAEGYSVSREKKESFPLTVTSAQKNPTAFYLCASSIDADRGRVGEAFFGQGTRLTVV.

The chain recombines TRBV6-6 with TRBJ1-3; TRBD1 aligns across 7 bases. CDR1 and CDR2 from the germline V gene are MNHNY and SVGAGI (reference sequence). V shed 6 bases, J shed 6 bases, and the junction held 17 bases outside the gene matches. The CDR3 sequence is 17 residues long. The CDR3 protein is CASRLPAKGARENTIYF. DNA of the CDR3: TGTGCCAGCAGACTACCAGCAAAGGGGGCGCGGGAAAACACCATATATTTT.

The CDR3 nucleotides are TGTGCCTGGAGTGGAGGCAGGGGAGGAGGAAACACCATATATTTT. Translation gives CAWSGGRGGGNTIYF. The V call is TRBV30, the J call TRBJ1-3, with a tentative D call TRBD1 (6 bases). The CDR3 spans 15 residues. Per the germline V gene, CDR1 is GTSNPN and CDR2 is SVGIG (reference sequence). Trimming stripped 1 base from V and 4 bases from J, with 14 bases between.

CDR3 residues: CASSATPKQYF. CDR3 in DNA: TGTGCCAGCAGTGCGACTCCCAAGCAGTATTTT. This chain uses TRBV6-1 with TRBJ2-3; D is unresolved. Germline CDR1 reads MNHNS; CDR2 reads SASEGT. The CDR3 consists of 11 residues. Trimming stripped 4 bases from V and 11 bases from J, with 10 bases between.